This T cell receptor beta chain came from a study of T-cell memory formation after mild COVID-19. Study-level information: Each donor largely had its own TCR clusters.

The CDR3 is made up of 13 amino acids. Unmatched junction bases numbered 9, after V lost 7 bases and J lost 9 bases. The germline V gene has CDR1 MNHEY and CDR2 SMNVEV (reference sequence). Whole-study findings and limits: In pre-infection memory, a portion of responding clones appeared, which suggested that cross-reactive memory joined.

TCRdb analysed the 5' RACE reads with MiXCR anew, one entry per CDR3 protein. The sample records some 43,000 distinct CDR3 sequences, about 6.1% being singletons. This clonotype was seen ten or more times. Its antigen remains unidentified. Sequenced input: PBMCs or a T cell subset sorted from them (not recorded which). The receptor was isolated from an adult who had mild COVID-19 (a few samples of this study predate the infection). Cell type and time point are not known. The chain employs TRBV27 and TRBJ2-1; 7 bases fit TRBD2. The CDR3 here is CASTRLATFEQFF. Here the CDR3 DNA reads TGTGCCAGCACACGACTAGCCACCTTTGAGCAGTTCTTC.